Shown below are 3 T cell receptor beta chains from a single sample sequenced in a study of OX40 agonist ivuxolimab in advanced cancers. TCRdb's table, derived via immunoSEQ multiplex PCR, lists solely in-frame clones and lacks some. The sample records around 11,000 clones, over 70% being singletons. This specimen was CD4+ or CD8+ T cells sorted from blood, taken in a trial of the OX40 agonist ivuxolimab. These receptors originate from an adult with an advanced solid tumor such as melanoma, head and neck, liver or kidney cancer.

The chain recombines TRBV4-1 with TRBJ2-7; D not certain. Germline V gives CDR1 MGHRA, CDR2 YSYEKL. V was shortened by 0 bases and J by 4 bases, with 10 bases between the two germline ends. CDR3 length: 14 amino acids. Here the CDR3 reads CASSQEPRGYEQYF. DNA for the CDR3: TGCGCCAGCAGCCAAGAACCCCGCGGTTACGAGCAGTACTTC.

A single count supports this clone. The CDR3 reads CASSLSSSGNTIYF. CDR3 DNA sequence: TGTGCCAGCAGCTTGAGTAGCTCTGGAAACACCATATATTTT. The J gene is TRBJ1-3, the V gene TRBV13, with D unclear. Per germline, CDR1 PRHDT and CDR2 FYEKMQ (reference sequence). Trimming removed 3 bases from V and 0 bases from J, with 6 bases in between. This CDR3 has 14 amino acids.

The genes are TRBV5-4 and TRBJ2-5; no clear D. V dropped 0 bases and J dropped 2 bases, with 11 bases sitting between them. This CDR3 spans 15 amino acids. Germline V CDR1 and CDR2: SGHNT, YYREEE (reference sequence). As DNA, the CDR3 is TGTGCCAGCAGCTTGGCGGCAGATCTTCAAGAGACCCAGTACTTC. It translates to CASSLAADLQETQYF.